This is a list of T cell receptor beta chains from one sample in a study of early T cells in non-severe SARS-CoV-2 infection. One entry per CDR3 protein results from TCRdb running MiXCR on the 5' RACE reads. The sample contains tens of thousands of distinct CDR3 sequences, about 11% of which appear only once. The sample in question was whole blood, obtained at baseline. These TCRs come from an adult who was a healthcare worker with PCR-confirmed SARS-CoV-2 infection or an uninfected control (not recorded which). CDR3s include the opening cysteine and the closing phenylalanine or tryptophan. A D gene is named only where the DNA matches it firmly. Only part of the rows carry a size: once, few, many, or a class if the clone is expanded.

CDR3 protein,CDR3 DNA,D gene,clone size,V gene,J gene
CAWGRDRVDQPQHF,TGTGCCTGGGGCCGGGACAGGGTTGATCAGCCCCAGCATTTT,TRBD1,.,TRBV30,TRBJ1-5
CAISGLTGNTIYF,TGTGCCATCAGTGGCCTGACAGGAAACACCATATATTTT,.,.,TRBV10-3,TRBJ1-3
CASSSQSRTRGTGELFF,TGTGCCAGCAGCTCCCAAAGTAGGACTAGGGGCACCGGGGAGCTGTTTTTT,TRBD2,few,TRBV11-2,TRBJ2-2
CASTQTGGSNTGELFF,TGTGCCAGCACTCAAACCGGGGGGTCGAACACCGGGGAGCTGTTTTTT,TRBD2,many,TRBV11-2,TRBJ2-2
CSAREAGGSSYNSPLHF,TGCAGTGCTAGAGAGGCGGGGGGGAGCTCCTATAATTCACCCCTCCACTTT,.,.,TRBV20-1,TRBJ1-6
CSARGVTDTQYF,TGCAGTGCTAGAGGCGTCACAGATACGCAGTATTTT,.,.,TRBV20-1,TRBJ2-3
CASSQDTASYEQYF,TGTGCCAGCAGCCAAGACACGGCTTCCTACGAGCAGTACTTC,.,few,TRBV2,TRBJ2-7
CASSERDYPNTGELFF,TGTGCCAGCAGTGAGCGGGACTACCCGAACACCGGGGAGCTGTTTTTT,TRBD2,.,TRBV6-4,TRBJ2-2
CASSYSGAVSYEQYF,TGTGCCAGCAGTTACTCCGGGGCAGTTTCTTACGAGCAGTACTTC,.,.,TRBV6-2/TRBV6-3,TRBJ2-7
CASRRGVIDSGANVLTF,TGTGCCAGCCGAAGGGGTGTAATAGACTCTGGGGCCAACGTCCTGACTTTC,.,few,TRBV7-8,TRBJ2-6
CASGLIPPGARMNTEAFF,TGTGCTAGTGGTTTGATCCCGCCGGGGGCAAGAATGAACACTGAAGCTTTCTTT,.,few,TRBV12-5,TRBJ1-1
CASSFATGGELFF,TGTGCCAGCAGTTTTGCCACCGGCGGGGAGCTGTTTTTT,.,few,TRBV12-3/TRBV12-4,TRBJ2-2
CASRKDRGNYGYTF,TGTGCCAGCAGAAAGGACAGGGGGAACTATGGCTACACCTTC,TRBD1,few,TRBV5-4,TRBJ1-2
CAWSRQTREAFF,TGTGCCTGGAGTCGACAAACACGGGAAGCTTTCTTT,.,few,TRBV30,TRBJ1-1
CASSLDQFNQPQHF,TGTGCCAGCAGCTTAGACCAGTTCAATCAGCCCCAGCATTTT,.,.,TRBV7-8,TRBJ1-5
CASRPDRVGTDTQYF,TGTGCCAGCAGGCCAGACAGGGTGGGGACAGATACGCAGTATTTT,TRBD1,.,TRBV7-8,TRBJ2-3
CSASTSSTDTQYF,TGCAGTGCTAGCACCTCTAGCACAGATACGCAGTATTTT,.,many,TRBV20-1,TRBJ2-3
CASSLGDPHFYGYTF,TGTGCCAGCAGCTTGGGGGACCCACACTTCTATGGCTACACCTTC,.,.,TRBV5-4,TRBJ1-2
CASSPLPPRGAGANVLTF,TGTGCCAGCTCACCTCTCCCGCCCCGGGGGGCTGGGGCCAACGTCCTGACTTTC,TRBD2,.,TRBV18,TRBJ2-6
CASSFPGGSTEAFF,TGTGCCAGCAGCTTCCCAGGGGGTAGCACTGAAGCTTTCTTT,TRBD1,many,TRBV5-4,TRBJ1-1
CASSEGGDTDTQYF,TGTGCCAGCAGTGAAGGGGGTGACACAGATACGCAGTATTTT,.,few,TRBV6-4,TRBJ2-3
CSATKPATGEETQYF,TGCAGTGCAACTAAGCCAGCTACAGGGGAAGAGACCCAGTACTTC,TRBD1,few,TRBV20-1,TRBJ2-5
CASSRQPNQPQHF,TGTGCCAGCAGCCGACAGCCTAATCAGCCCCAGCATTTT,.,few,TRBV6-1,TRBJ1-5
CASSPDRGDKNIQYF,TGTGCCAGCAGCCCGGACAGGGGTGACAAAAACATTCAGTACTTC,.,.,TRBV21-1,TRBJ2-4
CASSQDWGETQYF,TGCGCCAGCAGCCAAGACTGGGGAGAGACCCAGTACTTC,.,many,TRBV4-3,TRBJ2-5
CAFSKPSGVTDTQYF,TGTGCCTTTTCAAAGCCTAGCGGGGTAACAGATACGCAGTATTTT,TRBD2,.,TRBV30,TRBJ2-3
CASIMGVSEAFF,TGTGCCAGCATAATGGGTGTATCTGAAGCTTTCTTT,.,many,TRBV12-3/TRBV12-4,TRBJ1-1
CASSLLGDWETFF,TGTGCCAGCAGCTTATTGGGGGACTGGGAAACTTTCTTT,.,.,TRBV5-6,TRBJ1-1
CASSSTLWRDQESRVDNEQFF,TGTGCCAGCAGCTCCACGCTGTGGAGGGATCAGGAGAGTAGAGTCGACAATGAGCAGTTCTTC,.,.,TRBV7-9,TRBJ2-1
CASSPFPGQGETQYF,TGTGCCAGCAGTCCGTTTCCGGGACAGGGAGAGACCCAGTACTTC,TRBD1,.,TRBV6-2/TRBV6-3,TRBJ2-5
CASSYYGGRYEQYF,TGTGCCAGCAGTTACTATGGGGGCCGCTACGAGCAGTACTTC,.,.,TRBV6-5,TRBJ2-7